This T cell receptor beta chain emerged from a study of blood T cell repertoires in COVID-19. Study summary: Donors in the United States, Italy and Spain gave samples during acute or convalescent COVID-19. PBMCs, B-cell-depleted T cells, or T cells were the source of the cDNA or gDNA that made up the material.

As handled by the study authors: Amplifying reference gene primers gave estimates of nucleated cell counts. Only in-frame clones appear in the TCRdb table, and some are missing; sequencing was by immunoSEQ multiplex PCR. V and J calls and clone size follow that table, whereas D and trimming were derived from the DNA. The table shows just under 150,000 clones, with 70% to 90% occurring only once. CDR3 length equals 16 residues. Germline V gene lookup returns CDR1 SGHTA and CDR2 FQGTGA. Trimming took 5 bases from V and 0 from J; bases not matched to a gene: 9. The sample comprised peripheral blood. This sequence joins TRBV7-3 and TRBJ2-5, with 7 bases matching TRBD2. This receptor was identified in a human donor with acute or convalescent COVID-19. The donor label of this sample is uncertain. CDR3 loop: CASSPLGGGHQETQYF. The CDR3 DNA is TGTGCCAGCAGCCCCCTAGGCGGGGGTCACCAAGAGACCCAGTACTTC.